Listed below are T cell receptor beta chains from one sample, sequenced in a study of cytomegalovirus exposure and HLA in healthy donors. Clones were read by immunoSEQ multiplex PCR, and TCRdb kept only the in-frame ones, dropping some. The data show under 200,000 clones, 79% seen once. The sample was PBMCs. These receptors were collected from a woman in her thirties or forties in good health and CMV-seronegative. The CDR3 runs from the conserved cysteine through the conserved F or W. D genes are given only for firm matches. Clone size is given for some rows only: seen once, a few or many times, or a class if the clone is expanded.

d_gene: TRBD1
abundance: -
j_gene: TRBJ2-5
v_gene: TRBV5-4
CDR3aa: CASSAPRQGAGETQYF
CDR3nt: TGTGCCAGCAGCGCACCACGACAGGGGGCCGGAGAGACCCAGTACTTC

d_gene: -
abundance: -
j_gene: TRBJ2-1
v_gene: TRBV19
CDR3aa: CASSIRGSSYNEQFF
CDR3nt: TGTGCCAGTAGTATTCGGGGAAGCTCCTACAATGAGCAGTTCTTC

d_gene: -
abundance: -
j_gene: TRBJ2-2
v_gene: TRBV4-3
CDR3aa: CASSQGTRGGGELFF
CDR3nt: TGCGCCAGCAGCCAAGGGACTAGGGGGGGCGGGGAGCTGTTTTTT

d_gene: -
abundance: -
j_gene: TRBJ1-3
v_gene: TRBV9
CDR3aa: CASSVGSQFGNTIYF
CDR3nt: TGTGCCAGCAGCGTAGGCAGTCAGTTTGGAAACACCATATATTTT

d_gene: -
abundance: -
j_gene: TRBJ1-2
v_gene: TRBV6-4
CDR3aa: CASSASGAGARGYTF
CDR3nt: TGTGCCAGCAGTGCCTCGGGCGCAGGGGCGCGTGGCTACACCTTC

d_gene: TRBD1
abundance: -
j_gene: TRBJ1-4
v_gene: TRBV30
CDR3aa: CAWSDRAKLFF
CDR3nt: TGTGCCTGGAGCGACAGGGCAAAACTGTTTTTT

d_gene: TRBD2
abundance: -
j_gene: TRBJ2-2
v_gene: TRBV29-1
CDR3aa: CSVQPSGSGLGGELFF
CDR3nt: TGCAGCGTTCAACCTAGCGGGAGCGGCCTCGGCGGGGAGCTGTTTTTT

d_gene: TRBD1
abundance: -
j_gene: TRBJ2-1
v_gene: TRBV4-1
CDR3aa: CASSQERQGGSYNEQFF
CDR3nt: TGCGCCAGCAGCCAAGAAAGACAGGGGGGCAGCTACAATGAGCAGTTCTTC

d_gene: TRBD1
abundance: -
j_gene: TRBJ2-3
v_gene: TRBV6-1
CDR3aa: CAGGQGWDTQYF
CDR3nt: TGTGCCGGAGGACAGGGGTGGGATACGCAGTATTTT

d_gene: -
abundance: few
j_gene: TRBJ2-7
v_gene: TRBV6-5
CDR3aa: CASSYSLALPYEQYF
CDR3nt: TGTGCCAGCAGTTACTCGCTAGCCCTTCCCTACGAGCAGTACTTC

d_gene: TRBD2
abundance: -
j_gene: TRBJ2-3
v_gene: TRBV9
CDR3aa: CASSPGLAPDTQYF
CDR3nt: TGTGCCAGTTCACCGGGACTAGCGCCAGATACGCAGTATTTT

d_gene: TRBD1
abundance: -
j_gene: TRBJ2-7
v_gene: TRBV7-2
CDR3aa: CASRPWTGAIYEQYF
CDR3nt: TGTGCCAGCAGACCCTGGACAGGAGCCATCTACGAGCAGTACTTC